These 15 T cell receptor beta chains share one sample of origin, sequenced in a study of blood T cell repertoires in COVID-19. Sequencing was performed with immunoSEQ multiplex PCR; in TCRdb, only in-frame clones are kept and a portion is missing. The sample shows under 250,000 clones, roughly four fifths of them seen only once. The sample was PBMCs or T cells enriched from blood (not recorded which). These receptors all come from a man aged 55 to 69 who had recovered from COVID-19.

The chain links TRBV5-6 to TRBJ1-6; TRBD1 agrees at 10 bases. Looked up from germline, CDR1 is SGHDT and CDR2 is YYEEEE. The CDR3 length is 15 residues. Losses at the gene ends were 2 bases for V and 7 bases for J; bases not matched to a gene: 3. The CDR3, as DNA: TGTGCCAGCAGCTTTTGGGACAGGGGCAATTCACCCCTCCACTTT. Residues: CASSFWDRGNSPLHF.

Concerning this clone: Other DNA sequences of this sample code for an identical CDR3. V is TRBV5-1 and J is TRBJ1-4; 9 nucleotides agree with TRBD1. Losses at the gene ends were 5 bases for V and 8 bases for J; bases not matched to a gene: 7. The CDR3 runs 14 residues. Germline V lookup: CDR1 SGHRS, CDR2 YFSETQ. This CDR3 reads CASSTGTGYEKLFF. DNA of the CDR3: TGCGCCAGCAGTACCGGGACAGGGTACGAAAAACTGTTTTTT.

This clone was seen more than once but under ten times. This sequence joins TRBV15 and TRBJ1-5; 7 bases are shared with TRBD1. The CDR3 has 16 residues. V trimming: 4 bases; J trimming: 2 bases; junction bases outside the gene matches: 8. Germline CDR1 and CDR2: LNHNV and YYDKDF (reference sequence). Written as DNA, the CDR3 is TGTGCCACCAGCAAGAATACAGGGGCGGGCAATCAGCCCCAGCATTTT. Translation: CATSKNTGAGNQPQHF.

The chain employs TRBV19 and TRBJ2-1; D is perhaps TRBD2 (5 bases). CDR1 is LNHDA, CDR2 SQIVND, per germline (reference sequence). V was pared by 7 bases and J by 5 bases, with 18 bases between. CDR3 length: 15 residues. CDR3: CASKNRDVEDNEQFF. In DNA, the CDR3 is TGTGCCAGTAAAAATAGGGATGTGGAGGACAATGAGCAGTTCTTC.

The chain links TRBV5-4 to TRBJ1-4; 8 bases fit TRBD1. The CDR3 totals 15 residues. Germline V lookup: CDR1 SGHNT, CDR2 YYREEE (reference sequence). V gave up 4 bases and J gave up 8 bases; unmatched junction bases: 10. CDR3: CASSLQTGEEEKLFF. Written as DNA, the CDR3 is TGTGCCAGCAGCCTCCAGACAGGGGAAGAAGAAAAACTGTTTTTT. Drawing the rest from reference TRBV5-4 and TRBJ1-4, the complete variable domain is ETGVTQSPTHLIKTRGQQVTLRCSSQSGHNTVSWYQQALGQGPQFIFQYYREEENGRGNFPPRFSGLQFPNYSSELNVNALELDDSALYLCASSLQTGEEEKLFFGSGTQLSVL.

CDR3 protein: CASSLWDRTYEQYF. The CDR3 DNA reads as TGCGCCAGCAGCTTATGGGACAGAACCTACGAGCAGTACTTC. V gene TRBV5-1 combines with J gene TRBJ2-7, with 7 bases matching TRBD1. Germline V gene sequence: CDR1 SGHRS, CDR2 YFSETQ. Losses at the gene ends were 2 bases for V and 2 bases for J; bases not matched to a gene: 4. This CDR3 is built from 14 residues. Full variable domain (missing parts from reference TRBV5-1 and TRBJ2-7): KAGVTQTPRYLIKTRGQQVTLSCSPISGHRSVSWYQQTPGQGLQFLFEYFSETQRNKGNFPGRFSGRQFSNSRSEMNVSTLELGDSALYLCASSLWDRTYEQYFGPGTRLTVT.

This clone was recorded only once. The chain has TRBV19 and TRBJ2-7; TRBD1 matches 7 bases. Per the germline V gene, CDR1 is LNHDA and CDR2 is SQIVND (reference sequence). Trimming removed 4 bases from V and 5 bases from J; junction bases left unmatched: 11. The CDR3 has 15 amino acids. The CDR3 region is CASSRETGTLHEQYF. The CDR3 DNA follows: TGTGCCAGTAGTAGAGAGACAGGGACCCTTCACGAGCAGTACTTC.

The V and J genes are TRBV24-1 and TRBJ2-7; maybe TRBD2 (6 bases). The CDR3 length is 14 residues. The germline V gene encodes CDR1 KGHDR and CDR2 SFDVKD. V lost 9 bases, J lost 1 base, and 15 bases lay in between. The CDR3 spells CATPTPGTSYEQYF. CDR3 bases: TGTGCCACCCCTACTCCCGGGACTTCCTACGAGCAGTACTTC.

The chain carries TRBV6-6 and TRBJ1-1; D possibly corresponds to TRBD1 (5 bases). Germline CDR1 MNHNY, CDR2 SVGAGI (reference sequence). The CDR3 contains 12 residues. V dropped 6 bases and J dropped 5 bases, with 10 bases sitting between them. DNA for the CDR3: TGTGCCAGCAGCCACCGACAGACTGAAGCTTTCTTT. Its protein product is CASSHRQTEAFF.

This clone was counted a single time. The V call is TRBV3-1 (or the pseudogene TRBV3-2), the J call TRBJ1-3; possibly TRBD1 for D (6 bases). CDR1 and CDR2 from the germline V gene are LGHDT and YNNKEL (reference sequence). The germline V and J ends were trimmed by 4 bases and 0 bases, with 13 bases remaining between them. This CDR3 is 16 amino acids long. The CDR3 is CASSPSTGISGNTIYF. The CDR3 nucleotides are TGTGCCAGCAGCCCATCGACAGGTATCTCTGGAAACACCATATATTTT.

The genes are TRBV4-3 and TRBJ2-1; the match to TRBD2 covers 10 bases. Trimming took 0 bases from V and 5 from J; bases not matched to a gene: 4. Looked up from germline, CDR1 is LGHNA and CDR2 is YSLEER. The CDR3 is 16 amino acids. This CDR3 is CASSQEAGGLNNEQFF. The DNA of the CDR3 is TGCGCCAGCAGCCAAGAAGCGGGGGGGCTGAACAATGAGCAGTTCTTC.

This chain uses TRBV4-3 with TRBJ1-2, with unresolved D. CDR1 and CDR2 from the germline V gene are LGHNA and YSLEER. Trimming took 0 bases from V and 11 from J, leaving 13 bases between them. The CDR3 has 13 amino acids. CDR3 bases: TGCGCCAGCAGCCAAGAAACGGACGGGGAGTACACCTTC. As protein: CASSQETDGEYTF.

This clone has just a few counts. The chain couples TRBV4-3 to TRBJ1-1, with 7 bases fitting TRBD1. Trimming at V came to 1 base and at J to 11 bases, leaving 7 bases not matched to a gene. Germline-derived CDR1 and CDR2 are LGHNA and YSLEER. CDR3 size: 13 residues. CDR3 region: CASSQVAGGNAFF. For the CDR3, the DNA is TGCGCCAGCAGCCAAGTTGCAGGGGGTAATGCTTTCTTT.

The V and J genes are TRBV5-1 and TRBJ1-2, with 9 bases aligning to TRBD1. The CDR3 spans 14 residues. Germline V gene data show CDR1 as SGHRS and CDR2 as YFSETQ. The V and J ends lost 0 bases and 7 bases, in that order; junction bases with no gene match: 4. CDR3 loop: CASSLDWTGVGYTF. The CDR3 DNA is TGCGCCAGCAGCTTGGATTGGACAGGGGTTGGCTACACCTTC.

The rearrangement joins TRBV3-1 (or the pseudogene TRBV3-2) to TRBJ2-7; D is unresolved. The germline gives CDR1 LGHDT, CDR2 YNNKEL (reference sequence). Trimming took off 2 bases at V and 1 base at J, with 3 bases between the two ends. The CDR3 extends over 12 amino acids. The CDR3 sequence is CASSQQSYEQYF. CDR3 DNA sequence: TGTGCCAGCAGCCAACAGTCCTACGAGCAGTACTTC.